Detailed here is one T cell receptor beta chain. There are a few counts of this clonotype. Which antigen it targets is not known. No base-level quality is on record; no much larger clone is a single base apart. From cysteine to phenylalanine, the CDR3 is 15 amino acids long. Of the read, only the CDR3 DNA is kept; its 45 bases are in frame from base 1. CDR1 and CDR2 were assigned from the germline V gene as SGHTA and FQGNSA. The trim is 5 bases for V and 2 bases for J, with a gap of 13 bases between the germline ends. The sample comes from a study of human T cells and chemical hapten exposure (dated by TCRdb to about 2021). Looking at the study overall: For sensitization, 2% DPC in acetone was applied to a roughly 2 cm by roughly 2 cm area of upper inner arm skin. Throughout the study period of roughly 24 weeks, patients also received therapeutic DPC doses to the scalp every week. Patch tests used Finn chambers with 0.01% DPC on the upper back, scored after 6 days by International Contact Dermatitis Research Group standards. The mostly female patient cohort included alopecia areata with under or over 50% scalp involvement, alopecia totalis and alopecia universalis. Libraries were combined into a pool for sequencing, and differences in TCR yield between samples came mainly from small differences in library volumes within the pool. Peripheral blood TCR repertoire changes were tracked in vivo in alopecia patients during primary and secondary sensitization to the hapten diphenylcyclopropenone (DPC). Blood was sampled from patients pre-sensitization (week 0) and at 2, 6 and about 24 weeks after DPC sensitization. Blood for TCR sequencing was provided by twenty-nine alopecia patients at one to four time points (pre-sensitization, 2, 6 and 24 weeks).

This sample's time point label indicates: pre-sensitization, week 0. In light of the paper, this sample's treatment or condition label describes: therapeutic diphenylcyclopropenone sensitization with weekly scalp DPC. Blood at each patch-test visit was drawn before the patch test was applied. Patients were eligible if aged 18 to 70, diagnosed with alopecia and judged suitable for DPC therapy, and pregnant patients were excluded. Total RNA was isolated from unfractionated whole blood collected in Tempus Blood RNA tubes. Summary of the overall study and its limitations: Patch test score correlated positively with the number of PT1 expanded TCRs, reaching significance at thresholds 8, 16 and 32 but not at 4. All patients had alopecia, a presumed autoimmune disease, so their immune response might differ from that of healthy individuals. After repeated subsampling, changes were observed in the strength of the expansion versus patch-test correlation and in the threshold at which the correlation became significant. Significantly more large CDR3 similarity clusters were formed by expanded TCRs than by pre-sensitization or healthy control sets, consistent with antigen-driven responses. No change with DPC sensitization was found in the number of TCRs above 1 in 1000 frequency, and no evidence of global repertoire structure alterations was found.

Libraries were prepared through RACE. Instrument on record: NextSeq 500. During library preparation, unique molecular identifiers were attached to individual cDNA molecules so that TCRs could be counted quantitatively and reproducibly. Both TCR alpha and TCR beta chains were sequenced from each blood RNA sample. Regarding the original processing steps: A median of approximately 96,000 TCRs per sample was observed, with a range of roughly 20,000 to 750,000. V, J and CDR3 annotation of the TCR reads was carried out using the Decombinator software suite. To make PS versus PT1 abundance plots, every sample was subsampled to the same number of TCRs (28,000). TCRs were defined as expanded if absent before sensitization and observed at least eight times at the 2-week time point. Using fastp at Q25 and MiXCR, TCRdb reprocessed the public reads and kept productive beta chains. Rows are combined by CDR3 protein, so each entry shows the most common genes and DNA. TCRdb's processing, not the authors' own work, is the source of the V and J calls. For this sample there are approximately 180,000 distinct CDR3 sequences; roughly 30% appear just once. Together, the top ten hold about 2.7% of the sample.

The clonotype comes from a woman aged 25 to 39 with alopecia areata. Some clones in this sample may be carry-over from other donors' samples. This receptor chain uses TRBV7-2 and TRBJ1-5, with no confidently assigned D gene. The sample in question was whole blood, obtained in connection with sensitization to the hapten diphenylcyclopropenone (DPC). The DNA sequence is given as TGTGCCAGCAGCCCATCGTGGGCAGGCAATCAGCCCCAGCATTTT. It translates to CASSPSWAGNQPQHF.